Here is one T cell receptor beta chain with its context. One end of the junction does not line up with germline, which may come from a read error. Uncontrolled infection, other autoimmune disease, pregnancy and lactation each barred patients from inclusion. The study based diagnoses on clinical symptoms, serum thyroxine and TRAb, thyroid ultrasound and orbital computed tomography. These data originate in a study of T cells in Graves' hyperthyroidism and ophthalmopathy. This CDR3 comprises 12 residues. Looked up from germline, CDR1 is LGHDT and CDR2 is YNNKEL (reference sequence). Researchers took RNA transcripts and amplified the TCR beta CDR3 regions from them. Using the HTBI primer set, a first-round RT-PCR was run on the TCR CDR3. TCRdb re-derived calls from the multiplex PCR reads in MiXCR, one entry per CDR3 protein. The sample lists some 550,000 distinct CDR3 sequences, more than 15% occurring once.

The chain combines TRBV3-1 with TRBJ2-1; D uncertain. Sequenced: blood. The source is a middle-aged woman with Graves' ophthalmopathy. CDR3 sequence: CVSSQTYNEQFF. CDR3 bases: TGTGTCAGCAGCCAGACCTACAATGAGCAGTTCTTC.